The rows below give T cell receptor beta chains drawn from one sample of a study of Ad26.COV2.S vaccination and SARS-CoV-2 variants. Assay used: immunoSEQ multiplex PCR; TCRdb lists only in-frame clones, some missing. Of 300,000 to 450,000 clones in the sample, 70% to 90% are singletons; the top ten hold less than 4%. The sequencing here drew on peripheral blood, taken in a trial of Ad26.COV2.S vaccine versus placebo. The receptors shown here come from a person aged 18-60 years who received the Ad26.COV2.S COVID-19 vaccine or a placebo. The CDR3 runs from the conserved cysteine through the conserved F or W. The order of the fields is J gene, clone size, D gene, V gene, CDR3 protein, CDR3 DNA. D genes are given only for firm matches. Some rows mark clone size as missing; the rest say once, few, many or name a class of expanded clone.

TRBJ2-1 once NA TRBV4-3 CASSQDKGDVNEQFF TGCGCCAGCAGCCAAGATAAAGGGGACGTAAATGAGCAGTTCTTC
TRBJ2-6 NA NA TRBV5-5 CASSPGQGGSGYAGANVLTF TGTGCCAGCAGCCCTGGACAGGGAGGGTCGGGTTACGCTGGGGCCAACGTCCTGACTTTC
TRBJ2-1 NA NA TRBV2 CASSPRRTYNEQFF TGTGCCAGCAGTCCCCGAAGGACCTACAATGAGCAGTTCTTC
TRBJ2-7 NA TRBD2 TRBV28 CASSWGTSVTYEQYF TGTGCCAGCAGTTGGGGGACTAGCGTGACCTACGAGCAGTACTTC
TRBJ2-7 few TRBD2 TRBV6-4 CASRNGTERTSVTYEQYF TGTGCCAGCAGAAACGGGACAGAAAGGACTAGCGTCACCTACGAGCAGTACTTC
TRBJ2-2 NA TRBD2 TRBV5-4 CASSPRLAGDTGELFF TGTGCCAGCAGCCCCCGACTAGCGGGGGACACCGGGGAGCTGTTTTTT
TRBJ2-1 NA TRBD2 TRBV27 CASIFAGGPYNEQFF TGTGCCAGCATTTTTGCGGGAGGGCCGTACAATGAGCAGTTCTTC
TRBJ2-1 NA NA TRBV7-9 CASSPGLADYNEQFF TGTGCCAGCAGCCCGGGGTTAGCGGATTACAATGAGCAGTTCTTC
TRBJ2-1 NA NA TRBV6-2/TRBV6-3 CASSYLDNEQFF TGTGCCAGCAGTTACTTAGACAATGAGCAGTTCTTC
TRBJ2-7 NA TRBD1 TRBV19 CASSPLPTGDNEQYF TGTGCCAGTAGCCCCTTACCGACAGGGGATAACGAGCAGTACTTC
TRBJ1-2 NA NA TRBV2 CASKLGPLDYGYTF TGTGCCAGCAAGCTGGGACCACTTGACTATGGCTACACCTTC
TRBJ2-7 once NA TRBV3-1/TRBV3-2 CASSLQQGTYEQYF TGTGCCAGCAGCCTTCAGCAGGGAACCTACGAGCAGTACTTC
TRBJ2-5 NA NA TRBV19 CASSTRPGHNQETQYF TGTGCCAGTAGTACACGCCCGGGACACAACCAAGAGACCCAGTACTTC
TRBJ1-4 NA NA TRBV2 CASISRGSTGNEKLFF TGTGCCAGCATTTCCAGGGGATCTACTGGTAATGAAAAACTGTTTTTT
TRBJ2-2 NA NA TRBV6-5 CASSRSGLNTGELFF TGTGCCAGCAGTAGATCGGGACTGAACACCGGGGAGCTGTTTTTT
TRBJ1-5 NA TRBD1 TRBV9 CASSERDSTGPQHF TGTGCCAGCAGCGAAAGGGACAGCACCGGGCCCCAGCATTTT
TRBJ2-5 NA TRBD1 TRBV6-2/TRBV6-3 CASSTPTRDRGQETQYF TGTGCCAGCAGTACACCTACCCGGGACAGGGGGCAAGAGACCCAGTACTTC
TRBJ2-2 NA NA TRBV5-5 CASSFVAASGELFF TGTGCCAGCAGCTTCGTGGCGGCTTCCGGGGAGCTGTTTTTT
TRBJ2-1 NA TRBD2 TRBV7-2 CASNPTGGSSYNEQFF TGTGCCAGCAACCCCACGGGCGGGAGTTCCTACAATGAGCAGTTCTTC
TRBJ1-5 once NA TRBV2 CASSEHLGPQHF TGTGCCAGCAGTGAGCACCTAGGGCCCCAGCATTTT
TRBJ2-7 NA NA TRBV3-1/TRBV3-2 CASSQDDGSYEQYF TGTGCCAGCAGCCAAGATGACGGCTCCTACGAGCAGTACTTC
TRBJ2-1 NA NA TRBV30 CAWATRSGLEQFF TGTGCCTGGGCGACTAGAAGCGGGCTTGAGCAGTTCTTC
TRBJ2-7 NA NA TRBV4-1 CASSHSSGAPYEQYF TGCGCCAGCAGCCACTCGTCCGGGGCGCCCTACGAGCAGTACTTC
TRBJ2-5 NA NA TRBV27 CASSLSWGSETQYF TGTGCCAGCAGTTTATCATGGGGGTCCGAGACCCAGTACTTC
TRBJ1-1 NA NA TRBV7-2 CASSLTTVEAFF TGTGCCAGCAGCTTAACGACGGTTGAAGCTTTCTTT
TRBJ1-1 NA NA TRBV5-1 CASRVGRGTEAFF TGCGCCAGCAGGGTAGGACGGGGCACTGAAGCTTTCTTT
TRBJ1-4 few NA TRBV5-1 CASSEGVGEKLFF TGCGCCAGCAGCGAGGGGGTGGGTGAAAAACTGTTTTTT
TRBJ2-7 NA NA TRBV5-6 CASSLEQTYEQYF TGTGCCAGCAGCTTGGAACAGACCTACGAGCAGTACTTC
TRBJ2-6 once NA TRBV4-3 CASSQGATSSGANVLTF TGCGCCAGCAGCCAAGGGGCGACTAGTTCTGGGGCCAACGTCCTGACTTTC
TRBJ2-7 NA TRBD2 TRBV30 CAGTSGRSYEQYF TGTGCCGGGACTAGCGGGAGGTCCTACGAGCAGTACTTC
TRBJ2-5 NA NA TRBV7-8 CASSSIPTAYSKETQYF TGTGCCAGCAGCTCCATTCCGACAGCGTACTCAAAAGAGACCCAGTACTTC
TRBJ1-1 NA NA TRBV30 CAWSVLRNTEAFF TGTGCCTGGAGTGTTCTTAGGAACACTGAAGCTTTCTTT
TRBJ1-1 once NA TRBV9 CASSVVSGNTEAFF TGTGCCAGCAGCGTAGTGTCGGGGAACACTGAAGCTTTCTTT
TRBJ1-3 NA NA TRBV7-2 CASSQTAANNRNTIYF TGTGCCAGCAGCCAGACCGCAGCAAACAATAGAAACACCATATATTTT
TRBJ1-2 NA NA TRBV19 CASSDTGHPPYGYTF TGTGCCAGTAGTGATACAGGTCACCCTCCCTATGGCTACACCTTC
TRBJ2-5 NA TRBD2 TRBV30 CAWRSGSGGWETQYF TGTGCCTGGAGAAGTGGTAGCGGGGGCTGGGAGACCCAGTACTTC
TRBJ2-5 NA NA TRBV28 CASSLVVDIETQYF TGTGCCAGCAGTTTAGTGGTAGACATAGAGACCCAGTACTTC
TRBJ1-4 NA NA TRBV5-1 CASSQGRDNEKLFF TGCGCCAGCAGCCAGGGTCGTGATAATGAAAAACTGTTTTTT
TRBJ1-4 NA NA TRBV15 CATSRDRTTTNEKLFF TGTGCCACCAGCAGGGACCGCACCACAACTAATGAAAAACTGTTTTTT
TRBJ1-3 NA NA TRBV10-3 CAISVMNSGNTIYF TGTGCCATCAGTGTAATGAACTCTGGAAACACCATATATTTT
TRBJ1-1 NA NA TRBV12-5 CASGLGLNTEAFF TGTGCTAGTGGTTTGGGGCTGAACACTGAAGCTTTCTTT
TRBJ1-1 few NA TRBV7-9 CASSLGGLNTEAFF TGTGCCAGCAGCTTGGGGGGCCTGAACACTGAAGCTTTCTTT
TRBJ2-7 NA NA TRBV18 CASSLGVDGSYEQYF TGTGCCAGCTCACTGGGGGTCGACGGATCCTACGAGCAGTACTTC
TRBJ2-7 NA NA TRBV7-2 CASSFTRGTSYEQYF TGTGCCAGCAGCTTTACCCGGGGTACGTCCTACGAGCAGTACTTC
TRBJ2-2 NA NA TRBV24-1 CATSGGRELFF TGTGCCACCAGCGGGGGTCGGGAGCTGTTTTTT
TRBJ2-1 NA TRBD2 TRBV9 CASSVQVGLAGEISSYNEQFF TGTGCCAGCAGCGTTCAGGTGGGACTAGCGGGGGAGATTAGCTCCTACAATGAGCAGTTCTTC
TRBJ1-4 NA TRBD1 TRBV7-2 CASSLDRPQGANEKLFF TGTGCCAGCAGCTTAGACCGACCCCAGGGGGCTAATGAAAAACTGTTTTTT
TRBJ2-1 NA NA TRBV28 CASRLTLGVNEQFF TGTGCCAGCAGGTTAACCCTTGGCGTCAATGAGCAGTTCTTC
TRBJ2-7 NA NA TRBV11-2 CASSLGAAAYEQYF TGTGCCAGCAGCTTAGGGGCGGCAGCCTACGAGCAGTACTTC
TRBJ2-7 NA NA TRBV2 CASLRDPLYEQYF TGTGCCAGCCTCAGGGATCCCCTCTACGAGCAGTACTTC